This TCR beta chain was profiled in a study of shared clonotypes between healthy human individuals. Trimming pared 0 bases from V and 2 bases from J, leaving 7 bases between. This CDR3 is 15 amino acids long. Germline lookup yields CDR1 LGHNA and CDR2 YNFKEQ. The table came from immunoSEQ multiplex PCR; TCRdb's copy has only in-frame clones and leaves some out. The sample holds roughly 770,000 clones, 96% seen once. Only CD45RO-negative cells positively selected for CCR7 counted as naive CD8 cells, so terminally differentiated effector memory CD45RA+ cells were excluded. The J gene is TRBJ1-4, the V gene TRBV4-2, with no clear D. The sequence came from a man aged 30-40 years in good health. What was sequenced was naive CD8+ T cells sorted from blood. CDR3 sequence: CASSQEDLTNEKLFF. The CDR3 DNA sequence: TGTGCCAGCAGCCAAGAGGACTTGACTAATGAAAAACTGTTTTTT.